Below, 26 T cell receptor beta chains from the same sample are listed, as sequenced in a study of cytomegalovirus exposure and HLA in healthy donors. Vbeta (60) and Jbeta (13) primers were used in the PCR. Produced via immunoSEQ multiplex PCR; TCRdb's table is partial and in-frame only. This table has about 240,000 clones, around 80% appearing once. The specimen sequenced was PBMCs. The receptor source for this set is a woman aged 55-75 years in good health and CMV-seropositive.

The V call is TRBV10-3, the J call TRBJ1-2; 9 nucleotides agree with TRBD1. Germline V gene data show CDR1 as ENHRY and CDR2 as SYGVKD. The CDR3 runs to 15 residues. Trimming cost V 3 bases and J 2 bases; bases outside gene matches: 4. In DNA form, the CDR3 reads TGTGCCATCAGTGAAGGACAGGGGACGAACTATGGCTACACCTTC. Protein sequence: CAISEGQGTNYGYTF.

Concerning this clone itself: Other nucleotide sequences in the sample specify the same CDR3. CDR3 protein: CASSSGQGANYGYTF. In DNA, the CDR3 is TGCGCCAGCAGCTCGGGACAGGGGGCGAACTATGGCTACACCTTC. The V and J genes are TRBV5-1 and TRBJ1-2; 12 nucleotides match TRBD1. Germline trimming cut 3 bases from V and 2 bases from J; bases unmatched to any gene: 2. The CDR3 runs to 15 residues. Germline CDR1 and CDR2: SGHRS and YFSETQ. The variable domain in full, completed from reference TRBV5-1 and TRBJ1-2, reads KAGVTQTPRYLIKTRGQQVTLSCSPISGHRSVSWYQQTPGQGLQFLFEYFSETQRNKGNFPGRFSGRQFSNSRSEMNVSTLELGDSALYLCASSSGQGANYGYTFGSGTRLTVV.

The chain couples TRBV12-5 to TRBJ1-2, with 8 bases aligning to TRBD1. V gave up 6 bases and J gave up 5 bases; unmatched junction bases: 5. The CDR3 length is 13 residues. Germline V gene sequence: CDR1 LGHNT, CDR2 FRNRAP. As DNA, the CDR3 is TGTGCTAGTGGCCCGGGACAGGTTTATGGCTACACCTTC. The encoded protein is CASGPGQVYGYTF.

This rearrangement joins TRBV11-3 to TRBJ2-1; possible D gene TRBD2, 5 bases. Germline V lookup: CDR1 SGHNT, CDR2 YENEEA. Trimming shortened V by 0 bases and J by 8 bases, and 14 bases separated the two germline ends. This CDR3 is 15 amino acids long. The CDR3 nucleotides read TGTGCCAGCAGCTTAGATCTAGCAACGTGGGATGAGCAGTTCTTC. Encoded protein: CASSLDLATWDEQFF.

CDR3 in amino acids: CASSETVAGAGEQYF. CDR3 nucleotide sequence: TGTGCCAGCAGTGAAACGGTAGCGGGAGCAGGGGAGCAGTACTTC. The J gene is TRBJ2-7, the V gene TRBV2; 9 bases are shared with TRBD2. The CDR3 has 15 residues. Germline values: CDR1 SNHLY, CDR2 FYNNEI. After removal of 2 bases from V and 7 bases from J, the junction contained 9 bases not matched to a gene.

The chain links TRBV5-1 to TRBJ1-2, with D perhaps TRBD1 (5 bases). V was clipped by 5 bases and J by 6 bases, with 11 bases between them. The germline V gene has CDR1 SGHRS and CDR2 YFSETQ. The CDR3 extends over 12 amino acids. The CDR3 loop is CASREGADGYTF. In nucleotides, the CDR3 is TGCGCCAGCAGGGAAGGGGCGGATGGCTACACCTTC.

V gene TRBV2 combines with J gene TRBJ2-7, with TRBD2 identical over 8 bases. V was clipped by 2 bases and J by 2 bases; unmatched bases: 2. The CDR3 loop spans 14 amino acids. From germline, CDR1 is SNHLY and CDR2 FYNNEI. CDR3 residues: CASSEKRGTYEQYF. In DNA form, the CDR3 reads TGTGCCAGCAGTGAAAAGCGGGGGACCTACGAGCAGTACTTC.

This clone was recorded a few times. The V and J genes are TRBV7-9 and TRBJ1-2; 7 nucleotides align to TRBD1. CDR1 is SEHNR and CDR2 is FQNEAQ in the germline V gene (reference sequence). This CDR3 region has 14 residues. V trimming: 1 base; J trimming: 4 bases; junction bases outside the gene matches: 3. CDR3 sequence reads: CASSLEAGGYGYTF. The CDR3, as DNA: TGTGCCAGCAGCTTAGAGGCAGGGGGCTATGGCTACACCTTC.

The V call is TRBV27, the J call TRBJ2-1; 10 bases map to TRBD2. Germline assignment: CDR1 MNHEY and CDR2 SMNVEV (reference sequence). Unmatched junction bases numbered 7, after V lost 7 bases and J lost 7 bases. The CDR3 consists of 14 residues. The CDR3 spells CASTRGSGRNEQFF. CDR3 in DNA: TGTGCCAGCACTCGGGGTAGCGGGAGGAATGAGCAGTTCTTC.

This clone came up once. This chain uses TRBV19 with TRBJ2-1, with 9 bases that match TRBD1. The trim removed 1 base at V and 5 bases at J, leaving 9 bases unmatched. Germline values: CDR1 LNHDA, CDR2 SQIVND (reference sequence). The CDR3 extends over 17 amino acids. DNA for the CDR3: TGTGCCAGTAGTATAGCCGGGACAGGGTTTTTGGACAATGAGCAGTTCTTC. Translated, it gives CASSIAGTGFLDNEQFF.

Only one count was recorded for this clone. The rearrangement links TRBV4-1 to TRBJ2-5; 8 bases match TRBD1. Trimming removed 4 bases from V and 3 bases from J; junction bases left unmatched: 4. Per germline, CDR1 MGHRA and CDR2 YSYEKL. This CDR3 is 14 amino acids long. The CDR3 DNA reads as TGCGCCAGCAGCCGGACAGGGCTGAAAGAGACCCAGTACTTC. It yields the protein CASSRTGLKETQYF.

V gene TRBV7-9 combines with J gene TRBJ1-3; D perhaps matches TRBD1 (6 bases). Germline values: CDR1 SEHNR, CDR2 FQNEAQ (reference sequence). This CDR3 is 18 amino acids long. V was cut by 3 bases and J by 0 bases, with 18 bases left in between. CDR3 protein: CASSFQGNQGSSGNTIYF. The CDR3 DNA reads TGTGCCAGCAGCTTTCAGGGTAACCAGGGGAGCTCTGGAAACACCATATATTTT.

This chain uses TRBV7-8 with TRBJ1-3, with D unresolved. Trimming removed 6 bases at V and 2 bases at J, with 14 bases between. The CDR3 runs to 15 residues. Germline V gene lookup returns CDR1 SGHVS and CDR2 FQNEAQ. The CDR3 nucleotides read TGTGCCAGCAGTCCCGGCGGGGATACTGGAAACACCATATATTTT. Translated, it gives CASSPGGDTGNTIYF.

The V gene is TRBV5-1, the J gene TRBJ1-2; no firm D call. V lost 3 bases, J lost 4 bases, and 13 bases lay in between. CDR3 length equals 14 residues. Germline V gene sequence: CDR1 SGHRS, CDR2 YFSETQ. CDR3 protein: CASSSSSISYGYTF. For the CDR3, the DNA is TGCGCCAGCAGCTCTTCATCCATTAGCTATGGCTACACCTTC.

V and J are TRBV11-3 and TRBJ2-5, with D hard to call. CDR1 and CDR2 from the germline V gene are SGHNT and YENEEA. The CDR3 sequence is 13 residues long. Trimming took off 5 bases at V and 4 bases at J, with 11 bases between the two ends. This CDR3 reads CASSQTRSETQYF. CDR3 nucleotide sequence: TGTGCCAGCAGCCAGACGCGGTCAGAGACCCAGTACTTC.

V usage is TRBV19 and J usage is TRBJ2-3; TRBD2 agrees at 11 bases. V lost 3 bases to trimming and J lost 3 bases; unmatched junction nucleotides: 2. The length of the CDR3 is 15 residues. Germline loops: CDR1 LNHDA, CDR2 SQIVND (reference sequence). Written as DNA, the CDR3 is TGTGCCAGTAGTATCACTAGCGGGAGAACAGATACGCAGTATTTT. Protein product: CASSITSGRTDTQYF.

The chain couples TRBV30 to TRBJ1-6; D perhaps matches TRBD1 (5 bases). V shed 4 bases and J shed 4 bases, with 8 bases lying between them. Germline CDR1 is GTSNPN and CDR2 is SVGIG (reference sequence). CDR3 length equals 13 residues. Here the CDR3 DNA reads TGTGCCTGGAAGGGGCAATATAATTCACCCCTCCACTTT. Protein: CAWKGQYNSPLHF.

The chain carries TRBV11-3 and TRBJ2-1; D not certain. CDR1 SGHNT and CDR2 YENEEA come from the germline V gene. The length of the CDR3 is 13 residues. V lost 1 base, J lost 10 bases, and 11 bases lay in between. The CDR3 spells CASSLGTFVEQFF. The CDR3 region has the DNA TGTGCCAGCAGCTTAGGAACTTTCGTCGAGCAGTTCTTC.

The V gene is TRBV5-1, the J gene TRBJ2-6; perhaps TRBD1 as D (6 bases). Trimming left V 0 bases short and J 8 bases short, with 12 bases between. CDR1 and CDR2 (germline): SGHRS, YFSETQ. The CDR3 is 15 residues long. CDR3 protein: CASSLGQVGTNVLTF. CDR3 DNA sequence: TGCGCCAGCAGCTTGGGACAGGTCGGTACCAACGTCCTGACTTTC.

This clone showed up just once. The V gene is TRBV19, the J gene TRBJ1-5, with 7 positions matching TRBD1. V was pared by 7 bases and J by 8 bases, with 5 bases of the junction left unmatched. The germline V gene encodes CDR1 LNHDA and CDR2 SQIVND (reference sequence). This CDR3 has 12 amino acids. This chain's CDR3 is CASKGAREPQHF. Here the CDR3 DNA reads TGTGCCAGTAAGGGGGCGCGGGAGCCCCAGCATTTT.

The chain uses TRBV6-1 and TRBJ2-5; D may be TRBD1 (6 bases). The J call may be wrong; the DNA end is better matched by TRBJ2-7. The CDR3 is made up of 12 amino acids. Germline-derived CDR1 and CDR2 are MNHNS and SASEGT. CDR3 in amino acids: CATAPDSHEQYF. CDR3 DNA sequence: TGTGCCACCGCACCGGACAGCCACGAGCAGTACTTC.

The rearrangement links TRBV5-1 to TRBJ1-5; D is ambiguous. Germline CDR1 reads SGHRS; CDR2 reads YFSETQ. Trimming left V 6 bases short and J 7 bases short, with 14 bases between. There are 13 residues in the CDR3. The CDR3 spells CASKGGLGQPQHF. In DNA form, the CDR3 reads TGCGCCAGCAAAGGAGGGCTTGGGCAGCCCCAGCATTTT.

This rearrangement joins TRBV19 to TRBJ2-2; 12 bases align to TRBD2. After removal of 5 bases from V and 3 bases from J, the junction contained 4 bases not matched to a gene. Germline V gene data show CDR1 as LNHDA and CDR2 as SQIVND (reference sequence). This CDR3 contains 16 residues. CDR3 in amino acids: CASSLLAGGDTGELFF. CDR3 sequence (DNA): TGTGCCAGTAGTTTACTAGCGGGAGGAGACACCGGGGAGCTGTTTTTT.

V usage is TRBV7-9 and J usage is TRBJ1-2; 8 bases line up with TRBD1. Germline loops: CDR1 SEHNR, CDR2 FQNEAQ (reference sequence). This CDR3 region has 13 residues. V was pared by 6 bases and J by 8 bases, with 8 bases of the junction left unmatched. The CDR3 sequence: CASSPGTGEGYTF. The CDR3 coding sequence is TGTGCCAGCAGTCCCGGGACAGGTGAAGGCTACACCTTC.

The gene calls are TRBV7-2 and TRBJ1-5; tentative D call: TRBD1 (5 bases). The CDR3 is 14 amino acids. V lost 3 bases and J lost 6, with 12 bases in between. CDR1 and CDR2 (germline): SGHTA, FQGNSA. CDR3 sequence reads: CASSFWGGSQPQHF. CDR3 coding DNA: TGTGCCAGCAGCTTTTGGGGGGGAAGTCAGCCCCAGCATTTT.

The chain has TRBV28 and TRBJ1-1; D call uncertain. Germline values: CDR1 MDHEN, CDR2 SYDVKM. Trimming took off 6 bases at V and 13 bases at J, with 21 bases between the two ends. This CDR3 is 13 amino acids long. CDR3 region: CASSGNSWERGFF. The CDR3, as DNA: TGTGCCAGCAGCGGGAACAGTTGGGAAAGAGGTTTCTTT. The whole variable domain, remainder taken from reference TRBV28 and TRBJ1-1, is DVKVTQSSRYLVKRTGEKVFLECVQDMDHENMFWYRQDPGLGLRLIYFSYDVKMKEKGDIPEGYSVSREKKERFSLILESASTNQTSMYLCASSGNSWERGFFGQGTRLTVV.